This TCR beta chain originates from a study of memory CD4+ T cells and cytomegalovirus serostatus. Single viable CD3+CD4+CD8-CD45RO+ cells were sorted as the memory CD4+ T cells. Data came from immunoSEQ multiplex PCR; TCRdb stores just in-frame clones and leaves some out. The sample carries about 56,000 clones, around three quarters recorded once. The V end lost 0 bases, the J end lost 2 bases, and 5 bases lay between the germline ends. Germline V gene lookup returns CDR1 SGHRS and CDR2 YFSETQ. The CDR3 sequence is 14 residues long. The V gene is TRBV5-1, the J gene TRBJ2-2, with no clear D. Sequencing used memory CD4+ T cells from blood. The origin of this receptor is an adult in good health and CMV-seropositive. The CDR3 nucleotides read TGCGCCAGCAGCTTGGGGCTTAACACCGGGGAGCTGTTTTTT. Amino acid sequence: CASSLGLNTGELFF.